These 10 T cell receptor beta chains originate from one sample sequenced in a study of T cell responses to AZD1222 COVID-19 vaccine. The data were produced by immunoSEQ multiplex PCR, yet TCRdb's version contains in-frame clones alone and is incomplete. The repertoire holds roughly 62,000 clones, over 70% seen once, with more than 12% in the top ten. Source: peripheral blood, taken on day 0 of AZD1222 vaccination. The receptors shown here come from an adult in good health.

The CDR3 spells CASSQVGQFYNSPLHF. In DNA form, the CDR3 reads TGTGCCAGCAGCCAAGTAGGACAGTTCTATAATTCACCCCTCCACTTT. The V call is TRBV3-1 (or the pseudogene TRBV3-2), the J call TRBJ1-6; a weak D match, TRBD1 (6 bases). The CDR3 has 16 amino acids. Germline assignment: CDR1 LGHDT and CDR2 YNNKEL (reference sequence). V lost 1 base, J lost 3 bases, and 10 bases lay in between.

The CDR3 sequence: CASTDRAYGYTF. CDR3 nucleotide sequence: TGTGCCAGCACAGACAGGGCCTATGGCTACACCTTC. This chain joins TRBV28 and TRBJ1-2, with 7 bases lining up with TRBD1. The trim removed 7 bases at V and 4 bases at J, leaving 3 bases unmatched. The CDR3 contains 12 residues. Germline assignment: CDR1 MDHEN and CDR2 SYDVKM.

The chain joins TRBV10-3 to TRBJ2-5, with TRBD1 identical over 7 bases. The CDR3 extends over 17 amino acids. In germline, CDR1 is ENHRY, CDR2 SYGVKD. Trimming at V came to 2 bases and at J to 0 bases, leaving 9 bases not matched to a gene. CDR3 bases: TGTGCCATCAGTGAGCCCCGGACAGGCCAGTACCAAGAGACCCAGTACTTC. It specifies CAISEPRTGQYQETQYF.

The CDR3 reads CASSRPSSYNSPLHF. CDR3 in DNA: TGTGCCAGCAGTAGGCCAAGCTCCTATAATTCACCCCTCCACTTT. The chain carries TRBV27 and TRBJ1-6; D not resolved. Germline V gives CDR1 MNHEY, CDR2 SMNVEV (reference sequence). The V end was cut by 5 bases, the J end by 0 bases, with 8 bases between. The CDR3 is made up of 15 amino acids.

V usage is TRBV7-9 and J usage is TRBJ2-1; 7 nucleotides align to TRBD1. V shed 6 bases, J shed 0 bases, and the junction held 8 bases outside the gene matches. The CDR3 covers 16 residues. Germline V lookup: CDR1 SEHNR, CDR2 FQNEAQ (reference sequence). The DNA of the CDR3 is TGTGCCAGCAGTCCAGGGGGTTCCAGCTCCTACAATGAGCAGTTCTTC. It translates to CASSPGGSSSYNEQFF. The full variable domain, with the rest looked up from reference TRBV7-9 and TRBJ2-1, is DTGVSQNPRHKITKRGQNVTFRCDPISEHNRLYWYRQTLGQGPEFLTYFQNEAQLEKSRLLSDRFSAERPKGSFSTLEIQRTEQGDSAMYLCASSPGGSSSYNEQFFGPGTRLTVL.

V usage is TRBV29-1 and J usage is TRBJ2-1; no definite D call. With 4 bases removed from V and 7 bases from J, the gap between germline ends came to 17 bases. Per the germline V gene, CDR1 is SQVTM and CDR2 is ANQGSEA. The CDR3 runs to 14 residues. The CDR3 region is CSVAQQGRANEQFF. As DNA, the CDR3 is TGCAGCGTTGCGCAGCAAGGAAGGGCGAATGAGCAGTTCTTC.

The genes are TRBV5-5 and TRBJ1-5, with TRBD1 as a possible D gene (5 bases). This CDR3 contains 14 residues. CDR1 is SGHKS, CDR2 YYEKEE, per germline (reference sequence). Trimming cost V 4 bases and J 6 bases, with 14 bases left between them. The chain's CDR3 is CASSLGDAGQPQHF. The CDR3 DNA reads as TGTGCCAGCAGCCTGGGGGACGCGGGTCAGCCCCAGCATTTT.

This clone was detected once. The chain joins TRBV29-1 to TRBJ2-1; 14 nucleotides agree with TRBD2. CDR3 length: 13 residues. Trimming cost V 6 bases and J 6 bases; bases outside gene matches: 1. Germline values: CDR1 SQVTM, CDR2 ANQGSEA. CDR3 DNA sequence: TGCAGCGTGACTAGCGGGGGGGTCAATGAGCAGTTCTTC. This sequence encodes CSVTSGGVNEQFF.

Concerning this clone itself: The germline gene is not matched at one end of the junction; a read error may be the cause. The chain couples TRBV7-7 to TRBJ2-1; D assignment may be TRBD1 or TRBD2 (6 bases each). Germline values: CDR1 SSHAT, CDR2 FNYEAQ (reference sequence). The CDR3 covers 15 residues. The CDR3 DNA follows: TGTGCTAGCAGCTTAGGGGCGACAGGAGGGGATGAGCAGTTCTTC. Protein product: CASSLGATGGDEQFF. Looking up the rest from reference TRBV7-7 and TRBJ2-1 gives the full variable domain: GAGVSQSPRYKVTKRGQDVTLRCDPISSHATLYWYQQALGQGPEFLTYFNYEAQPDKSGLPSDRFSAERPEGSISTLTIQRTEQRDSAMYRCASSLGATGGDEQFFGPGTRLTVL.

In this sample, this clone turned up a few times. This chain connects TRBV5-1 to TRBJ1-2, with 9 bases identical to TRBD1. This CDR3 has 16 residues. After removal of 0 bases from V and 2 bases from J, the junction contained 5 bases not matched to a gene. Germline values: CDR1 SGHRS, CDR2 YFSETQ. The CDR3 sequence is CASSLEQGAGNYGYTF. CDR3 nucleotides: TGCGCCAGCAGCTTGGAACAGGGGGCAGGAAACTATGGCTACACCTTC. Full variable domain (rest looked up from reference TRBV5-1 and TRBJ1-2): KAGVTQTPRYLIKTRGQQVTLSCSPISGHRSVSWYQQTPGQGLQFLFEYFSETQRNKGNFPGRFSGRQFSNSRSEMNVSTLELGDSALYLCASSLEQGAGNYGYTFGSGTRLTVV.